The present T cell receptor beta chain was sequenced within a study of cytomegalovirus exposure and HLA in healthy donors. Across the whole study: A subsequent analysis stated that the 100 to 150 validation repertoires were run on the same platform as the approximately 660 first-cohort repertoires. Study observations and caveats: Cytomegalovirus association was listed for roughly 160 TCR beta chains.

The ends lost 0 bases at V and 4 bases at J; junction bases unmatched: 4. The germline gives CDR1 SGHRS, CDR2 YFSETQ. The CDR3 has 15 residues. For this clone: As yet, its antigen is unknown.

Sequenced by immunoSEQ multiplex PCR; TCRdb stores in-frame clones only, minus some. The sample includes nearly 80,000 clones, 80% to 95% seen only once; the top ten take about 3.8%. Sequencing was done on a sample of PBMCs. The clonotype comes from a woman in her 30s in good health and CMV-seronegative. The V gene is TRBV5-1, the J gene TRBJ2-3, with 8 bases identical to TRBD2. CDR3 amino acids: CASSLDDGRADTQYF. In nucleotides, the CDR3 is TGCGCCAGCAGCTTGGACGACGGGAGGGCAGATACGCAGTATTTT.